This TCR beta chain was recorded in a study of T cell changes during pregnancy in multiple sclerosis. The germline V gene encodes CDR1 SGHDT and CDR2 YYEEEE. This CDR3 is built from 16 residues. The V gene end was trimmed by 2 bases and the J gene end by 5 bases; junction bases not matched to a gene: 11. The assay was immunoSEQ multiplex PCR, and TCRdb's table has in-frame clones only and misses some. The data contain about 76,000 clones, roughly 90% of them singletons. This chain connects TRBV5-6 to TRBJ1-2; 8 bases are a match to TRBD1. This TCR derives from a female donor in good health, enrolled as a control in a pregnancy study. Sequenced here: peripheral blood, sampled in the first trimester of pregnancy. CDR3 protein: CASSFAMGQAIYGYTF. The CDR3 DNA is TGTGCCAGCAGCTTCGCAATGGGACAGGCGATATATGGCTACACCTTC.